This T cell receptor beta chain was identified during a study of cytomegalovirus exposure and HLA in healthy donors. About the study: A subsequent analysis stated that the 90 to 150 validation repertoires were run on the same platform as the roughly 670 first-cohort repertoires. Study outcomes and limitations: That first-cohort TCR clusters tended to co-occur in the approximately 120 validation repertoires was found in a later analysis. Specific recognition of CMV antigens was confirmed in vitro for a few chains (all CMV-associated).

Sequencing used immunoSEQ multiplex PCR; TCRdb keeps in-frame clones, though not all of them. The sample lists about 63,000 clones; roughly 90% were seen once. The V and J ends lost 5 bases and 0 bases, in that order; junction bases with no gene match: 6. From germline, CDR1 is MDHEN and CDR2 SYDVKM. CDR3 length: 15 amino acids. About this clone itself: Its specificity is unknown.

This rearrangement joins TRBV28 to TRBJ1-1, with 7 nucleotides matching TRBD1. The specimen sequenced was PBMCs. The TCR comes from a woman younger than 35 in good health and CMV-seronegative. CDR3 sequence reads: CASSPTDRVNTEAFF. In nucleotides, the CDR3 is TGTGCCAGCAGTCCGACTGACAGGGTGAACACTGAAGCTTTCTTT.